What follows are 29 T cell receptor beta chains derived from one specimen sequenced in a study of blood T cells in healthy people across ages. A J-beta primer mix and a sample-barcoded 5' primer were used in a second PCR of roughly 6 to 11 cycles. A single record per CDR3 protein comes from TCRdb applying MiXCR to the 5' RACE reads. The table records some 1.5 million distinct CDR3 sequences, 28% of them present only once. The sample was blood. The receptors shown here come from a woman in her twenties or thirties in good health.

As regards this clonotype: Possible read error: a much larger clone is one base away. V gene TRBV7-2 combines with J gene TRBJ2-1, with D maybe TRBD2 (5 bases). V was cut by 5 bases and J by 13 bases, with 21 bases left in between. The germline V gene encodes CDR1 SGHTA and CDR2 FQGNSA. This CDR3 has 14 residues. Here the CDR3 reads CASSPLLDVGVQFF. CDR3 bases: TGTGCCAGCAGCCCTCTTCTGGACGTGGGAGTTCAGTTCTTC.

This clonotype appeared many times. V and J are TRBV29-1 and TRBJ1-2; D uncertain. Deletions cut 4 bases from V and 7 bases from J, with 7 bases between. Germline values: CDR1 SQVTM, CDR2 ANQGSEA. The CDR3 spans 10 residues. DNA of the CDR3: TGCAGCGTTGCCAGAGGTGGCTACACCTTC. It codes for CSVARGGYTF.

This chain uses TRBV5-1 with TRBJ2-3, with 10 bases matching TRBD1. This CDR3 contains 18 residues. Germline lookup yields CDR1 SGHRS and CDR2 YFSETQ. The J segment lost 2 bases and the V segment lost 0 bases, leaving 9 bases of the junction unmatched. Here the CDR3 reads CASSLGRGQGMITDTQYF. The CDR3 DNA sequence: TGCGCCAGCAGCTTGGGAAGGGGACAGGGGATGATCACAGATACGCAGTATTTT.

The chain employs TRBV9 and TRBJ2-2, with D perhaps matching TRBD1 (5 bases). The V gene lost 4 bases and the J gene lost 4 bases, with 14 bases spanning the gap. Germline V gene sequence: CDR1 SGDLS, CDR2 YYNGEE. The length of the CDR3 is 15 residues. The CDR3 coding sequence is TGTGCCAGCAGCCCCCGAACAGGTATCACCGGGGAGCTGTTTTTT. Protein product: CASSPRTGITGELFF.

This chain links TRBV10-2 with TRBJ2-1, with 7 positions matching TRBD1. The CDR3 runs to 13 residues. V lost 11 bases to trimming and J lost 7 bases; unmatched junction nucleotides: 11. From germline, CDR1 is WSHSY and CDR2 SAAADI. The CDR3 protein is CASTGQPANEQFF. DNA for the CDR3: TGCGCCTCTACGGGACAGCCTGCTAATGAGCAGTTCTTC.

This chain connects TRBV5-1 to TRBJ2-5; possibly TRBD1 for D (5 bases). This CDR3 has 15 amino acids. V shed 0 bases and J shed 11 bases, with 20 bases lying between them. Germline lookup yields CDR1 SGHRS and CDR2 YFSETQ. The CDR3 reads CASSLGAGPLVEQYF. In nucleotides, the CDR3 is TGCGCCAGCAGCTTGGGGGCAGGGCCTCTCGTGGAGCAGTACTTC.

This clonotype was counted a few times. Here the CDR3 DNA reads TGTGCCAGCAGCTTAGTGGGGGGGCGGGTAACAGATACGCAGTATTTT. Translating gives CASSLVGGRVTDTQYF. The gene calls are TRBV7-2 and TRBJ2-3, with a possible D match to TRBD2 (7 bases). The germline V gene encodes CDR1 SGHTA and CDR2 FQGNSA. The CDR3 runs to 16 residues. The V end was cut by 1 base, the J end by 3 bases, with 14 bases between.

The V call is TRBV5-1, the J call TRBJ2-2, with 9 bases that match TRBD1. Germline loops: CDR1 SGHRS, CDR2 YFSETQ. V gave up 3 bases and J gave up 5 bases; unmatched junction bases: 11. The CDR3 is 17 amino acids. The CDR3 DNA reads TGCGCCAGCAGCTACTTGTTACAGGGGGCGGAAACCGGGGAGCTGTTTTTT. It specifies CASSYLLQGAETGELFF.

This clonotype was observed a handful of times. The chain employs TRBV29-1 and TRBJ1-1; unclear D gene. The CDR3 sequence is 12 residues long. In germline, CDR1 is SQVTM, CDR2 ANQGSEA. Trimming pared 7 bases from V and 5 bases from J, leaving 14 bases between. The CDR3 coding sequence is TGCAGCGCGACCCACTGGGGAACTGAAGCTTTCTTT. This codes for CSATHWGTEAFF. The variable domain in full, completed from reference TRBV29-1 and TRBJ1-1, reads SAVISQKPSRDICQRGTSLTIQCQVDSQVTMMFWYRQQPGQSLTLIATANQGSEATYESGFVIDKFPISRPNLTFSTLTVSNMSPEDSSIYLCSATHWGTEAFFGQGTRLTVV.

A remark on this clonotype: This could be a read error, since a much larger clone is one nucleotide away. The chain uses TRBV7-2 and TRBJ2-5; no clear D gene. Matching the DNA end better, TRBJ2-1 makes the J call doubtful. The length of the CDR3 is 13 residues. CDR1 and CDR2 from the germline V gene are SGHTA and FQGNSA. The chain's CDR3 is CASSSANQETQFF. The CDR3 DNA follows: TGTGCCAGCAGCTCCGCCAACCAAGAGACCCAGTTCTTC.

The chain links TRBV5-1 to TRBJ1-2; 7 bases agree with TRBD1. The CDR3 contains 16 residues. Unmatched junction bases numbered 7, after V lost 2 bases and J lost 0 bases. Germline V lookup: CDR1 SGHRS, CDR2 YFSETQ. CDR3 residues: CASSFDRAPTNYGYTF. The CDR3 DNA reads TGCGCCAGCAGCTTTGACAGGGCTCCCACTAACTATGGCTACACCTTC.

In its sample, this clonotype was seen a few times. The CDR3 DNA is TGTGCCAGCAGGGGGGTGGGCGGTCAGCCCCAGCATTTT. Translation gives CASRGVGGQPQHF. V is TRBV6-5 and J is TRBJ1-5, with D possibly TRBD1 on 5 matching bases. Between the trimmed V and J ends, which lost 6 bases and 6 bases, there was a span of 12 bases. The CDR3 loop spans 13 amino acids. CDR1 MNHEY and CDR2 SVGAGI come from the germline V gene.

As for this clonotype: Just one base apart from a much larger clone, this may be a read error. In DNA, the CDR3 is TGCGCCAGCAGCCGAGGGGCATCCGGAGGGAACGAGCAGTACTTC. This translates into CASSRGASGGNEQYF. V is TRBV5-1 and J is TRBJ2-7; possible D gene TRBD2, 6 bases. Germline V gene lookup returns CDR1 SGHRS and CDR2 YFSETQ. CDR3 size: 15 residues. The V end was cut by 4 bases, the J end by 5 bases, with 19 bases between.

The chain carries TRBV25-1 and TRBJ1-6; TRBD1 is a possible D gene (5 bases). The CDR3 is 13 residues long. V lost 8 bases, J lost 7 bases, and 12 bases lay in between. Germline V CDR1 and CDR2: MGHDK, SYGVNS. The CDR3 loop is CASAQGGNSPLHF. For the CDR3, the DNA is TGTGCCAGCGCCCAGGGAGGGAATTCACCCCTCCACTTT.

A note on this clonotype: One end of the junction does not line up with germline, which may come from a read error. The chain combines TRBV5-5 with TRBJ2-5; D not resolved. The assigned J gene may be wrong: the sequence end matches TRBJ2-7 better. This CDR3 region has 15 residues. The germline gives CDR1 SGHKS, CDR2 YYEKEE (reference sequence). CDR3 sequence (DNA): TGTGCCAGCGGCTTCCGTGGACGGAGCTCCTACGAGCAGTACTTC. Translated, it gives CASGFRGRSSYEQYF.

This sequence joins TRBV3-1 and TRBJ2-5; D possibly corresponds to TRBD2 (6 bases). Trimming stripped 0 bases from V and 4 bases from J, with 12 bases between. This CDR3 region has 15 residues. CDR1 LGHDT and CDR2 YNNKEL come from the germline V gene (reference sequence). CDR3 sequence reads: CASSQELRRGETQYF. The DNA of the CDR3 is TGTGCCAGCAGCCAAGAGTTGCGGCGGGGAGAGACCCAGTACTTC.

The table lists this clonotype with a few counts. This CDR3 reads CATLEGAKGYTF. CDR3 DNA: TGTGCCACCTTGGAGGGGGCGAAAGGCTACACCTTC. V is TRBV6-5 and J is TRBJ1-2; TRBD1 agrees at 7 bases. Germline CDR1 reads MNHEY; CDR2 reads SVGAGI. CDR3 length: 12 residues. V lost 10 bases and J lost 8; bases outside the gene matches: 10.

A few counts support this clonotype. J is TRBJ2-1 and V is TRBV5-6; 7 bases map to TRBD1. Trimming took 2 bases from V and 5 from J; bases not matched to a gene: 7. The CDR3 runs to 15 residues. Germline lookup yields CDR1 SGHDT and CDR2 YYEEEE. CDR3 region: CASSLPTGSHNEQFF. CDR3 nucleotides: TGTGCCAGCAGCTTACCGACAGGGTCACACAATGAGCAGTTCTTC.

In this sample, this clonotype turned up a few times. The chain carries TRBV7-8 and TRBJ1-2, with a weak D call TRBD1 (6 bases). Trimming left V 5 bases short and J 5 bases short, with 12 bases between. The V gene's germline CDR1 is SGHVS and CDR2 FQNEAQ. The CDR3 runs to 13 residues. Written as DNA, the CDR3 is TGTGCCAGCAGCCGGGACAAGGTTTATGGCTACACCTTC. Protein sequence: CASSRDKVYGYTF.

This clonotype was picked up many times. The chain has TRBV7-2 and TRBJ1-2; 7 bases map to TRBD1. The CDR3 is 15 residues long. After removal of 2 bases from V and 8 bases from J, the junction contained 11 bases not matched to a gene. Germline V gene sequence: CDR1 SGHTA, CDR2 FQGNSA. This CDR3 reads CASSLLARQGTGYTF. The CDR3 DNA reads TGTGCCAGCAGCTTACTTGCCCGACAGGGCACAGGCTACACCTTC.

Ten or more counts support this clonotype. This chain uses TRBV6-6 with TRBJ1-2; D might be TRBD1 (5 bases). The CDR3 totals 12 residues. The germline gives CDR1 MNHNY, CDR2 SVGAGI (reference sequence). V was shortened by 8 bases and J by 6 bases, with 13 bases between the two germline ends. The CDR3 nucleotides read TGTGCCAGCGGTCAAGGGGCGGATGGCTACACCTTC. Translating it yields CASGQGADGYTF.

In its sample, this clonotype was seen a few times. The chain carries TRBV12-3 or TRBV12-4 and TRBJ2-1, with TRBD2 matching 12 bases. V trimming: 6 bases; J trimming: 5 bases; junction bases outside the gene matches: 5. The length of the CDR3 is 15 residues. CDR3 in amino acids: CASSPSGGANNEQFF. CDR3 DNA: TGTGCCAGCAGCCCTAGCGGGGGGGCGAACAATGAGCAGTTCTTC.

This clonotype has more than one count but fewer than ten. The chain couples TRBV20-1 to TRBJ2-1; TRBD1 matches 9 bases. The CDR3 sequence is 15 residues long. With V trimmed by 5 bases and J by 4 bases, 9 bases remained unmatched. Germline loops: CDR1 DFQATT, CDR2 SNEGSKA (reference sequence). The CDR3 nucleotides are TGCAGTGCTTTACAGGGGGCCGGACCATACAATGAGCAGTTCTTC. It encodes CSALQGAGPYNEQFF.

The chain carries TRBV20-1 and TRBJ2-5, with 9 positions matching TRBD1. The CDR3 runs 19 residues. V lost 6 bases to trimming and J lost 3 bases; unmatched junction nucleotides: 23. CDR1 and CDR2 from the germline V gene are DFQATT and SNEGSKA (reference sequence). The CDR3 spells CSALRGLVAGTGLEETQYF. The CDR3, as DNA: TGCAGTGCCCTTAGGGGACTCGTTGCTGGGACAGGGCTGGAAGAGACCCAGTACTTC.

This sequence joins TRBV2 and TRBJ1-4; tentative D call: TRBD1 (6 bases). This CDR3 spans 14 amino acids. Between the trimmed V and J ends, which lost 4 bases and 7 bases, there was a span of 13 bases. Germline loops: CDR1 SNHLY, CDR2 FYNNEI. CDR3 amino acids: CASSVQGLGEKLFF. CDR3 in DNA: TGTGCCAGCAGTGTACAGGGACTCGGTGAAAAACTGTTTTTT.

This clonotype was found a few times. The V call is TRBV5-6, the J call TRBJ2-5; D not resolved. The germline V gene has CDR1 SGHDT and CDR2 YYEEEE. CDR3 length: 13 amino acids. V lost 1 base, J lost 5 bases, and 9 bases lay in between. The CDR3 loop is CASSLSAFETQYF. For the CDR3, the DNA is TGTGCCAGCAGCTTGAGTGCGTTTGAGACCCAGTACTTC. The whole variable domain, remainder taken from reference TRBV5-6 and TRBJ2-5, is DAGVTQSPTHLIKTRGQQVTLRCSPKSGHDTVSWYQQALGQGPQFIFQYYEEEERQRGNFPDRFSGHQFPNYSSELNVNALLLGDSALYLCASSLSAFETQYFGPGTRLLVL.

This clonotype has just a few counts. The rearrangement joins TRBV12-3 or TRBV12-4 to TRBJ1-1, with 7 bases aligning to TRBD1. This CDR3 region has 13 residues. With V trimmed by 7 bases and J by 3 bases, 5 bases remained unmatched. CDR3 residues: CASTSTGDTEAFF. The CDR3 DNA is TGTGCCAGCACATCTACAGGGGACACTGAAGCTTTCTTT.

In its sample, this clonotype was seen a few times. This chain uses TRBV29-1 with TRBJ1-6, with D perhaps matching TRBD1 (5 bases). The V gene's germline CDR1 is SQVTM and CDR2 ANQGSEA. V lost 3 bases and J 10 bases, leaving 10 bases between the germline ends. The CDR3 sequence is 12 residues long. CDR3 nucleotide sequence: TGCAGCGTTGAGATCGGGACGTCACCCCTCCACTTT. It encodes CSVEIGTSPLHF.

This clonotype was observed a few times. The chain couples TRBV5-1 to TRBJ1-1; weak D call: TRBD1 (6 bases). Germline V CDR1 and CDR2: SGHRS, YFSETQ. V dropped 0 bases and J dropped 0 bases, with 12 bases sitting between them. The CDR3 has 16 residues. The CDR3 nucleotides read TGCGCCAGCAGCTTGGCGACGGGACACATGAACACTGAAGCTTTCTTT. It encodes CASSLATGHMNTEAFF.